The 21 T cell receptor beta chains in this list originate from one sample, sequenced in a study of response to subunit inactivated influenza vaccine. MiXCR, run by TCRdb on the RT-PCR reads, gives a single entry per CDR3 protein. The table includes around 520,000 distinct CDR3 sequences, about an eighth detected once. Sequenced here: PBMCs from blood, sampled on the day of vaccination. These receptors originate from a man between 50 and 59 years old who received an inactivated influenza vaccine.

CDR3 in amino acids: CASRTGTGRELFF. CDR3 nucleotides: TGTGCCAGCAGAACCGGGACAGGGAGGGAGCTGTTTTTT. The chain uses TRBV12-3 or TRBV12-4 and TRBJ2-2, with 9 bases matching TRBD1. The CDR3 is 13 residues long. Unmatched junction bases numbered 5, after V lost 6 bases and J lost 9 bases.

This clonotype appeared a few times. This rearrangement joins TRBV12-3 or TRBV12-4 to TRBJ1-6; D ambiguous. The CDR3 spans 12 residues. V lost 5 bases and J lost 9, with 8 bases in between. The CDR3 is CASSQGVSPLHF. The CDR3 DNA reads TGTGCCAGCAGTCAAGGAGTTTCACCCCTCCACTTT.

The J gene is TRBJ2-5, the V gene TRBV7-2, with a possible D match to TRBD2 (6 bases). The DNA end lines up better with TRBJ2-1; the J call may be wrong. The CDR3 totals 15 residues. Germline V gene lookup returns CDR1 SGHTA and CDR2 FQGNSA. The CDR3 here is CASSPRDGDLETQFF. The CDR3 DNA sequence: TGTGCCAGCAGCCCGCGGGACGGAGATTTAGAGACCCAGTTCTTC.

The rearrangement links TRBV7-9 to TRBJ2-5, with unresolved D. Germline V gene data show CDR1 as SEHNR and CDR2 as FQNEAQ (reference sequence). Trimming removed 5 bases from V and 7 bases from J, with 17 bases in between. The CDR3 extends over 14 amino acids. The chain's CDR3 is CASSESETFATQYF. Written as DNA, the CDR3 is TGTGCCAGCAGCGAAAGCGAGACATTCGCGACCCAGTACTTC.

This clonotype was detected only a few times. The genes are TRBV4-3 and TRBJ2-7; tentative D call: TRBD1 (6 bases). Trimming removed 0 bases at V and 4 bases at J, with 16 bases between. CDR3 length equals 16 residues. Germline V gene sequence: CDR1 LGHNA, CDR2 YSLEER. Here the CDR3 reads CASSQEDTGTIYEQYF. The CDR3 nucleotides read TGCGCCAGCAGCCAAGAGGACACCGGGACAATTTACGAGCAGTACTTC.

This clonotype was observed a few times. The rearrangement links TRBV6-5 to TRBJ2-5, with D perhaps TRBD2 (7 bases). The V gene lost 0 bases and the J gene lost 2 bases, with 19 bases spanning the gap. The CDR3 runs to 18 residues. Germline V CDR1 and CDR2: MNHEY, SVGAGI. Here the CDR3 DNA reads TGTGCCAGCAGTTACTCGAAGGGACTAAGGGGGGGGCAAGAGACCCAGTACTTC. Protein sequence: CASSYSKGLRGGQETQYF.

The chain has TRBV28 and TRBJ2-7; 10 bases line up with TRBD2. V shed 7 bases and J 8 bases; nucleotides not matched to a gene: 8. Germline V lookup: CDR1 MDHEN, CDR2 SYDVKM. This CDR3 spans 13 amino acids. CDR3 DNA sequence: TGTGCCAGCATTAAAGGACTAGCGGAAAAGCAGTACTTC. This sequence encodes CASIKGLAEKQYF.

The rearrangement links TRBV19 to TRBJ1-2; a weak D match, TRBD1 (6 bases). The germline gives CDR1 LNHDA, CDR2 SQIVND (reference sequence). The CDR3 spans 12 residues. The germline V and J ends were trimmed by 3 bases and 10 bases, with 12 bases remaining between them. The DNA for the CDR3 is TGTGCCAGTAGTATCCAGGGGACGGACTACACCTTC. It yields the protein CASSIQGTDYTF.

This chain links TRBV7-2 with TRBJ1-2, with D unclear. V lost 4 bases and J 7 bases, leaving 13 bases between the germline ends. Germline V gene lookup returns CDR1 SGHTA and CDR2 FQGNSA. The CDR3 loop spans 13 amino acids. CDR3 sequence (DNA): TGTGCCAGCAGCTCCCCCCGCAGGTTTGGCTACACCTTC. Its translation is CASSSPRRFGYTF.

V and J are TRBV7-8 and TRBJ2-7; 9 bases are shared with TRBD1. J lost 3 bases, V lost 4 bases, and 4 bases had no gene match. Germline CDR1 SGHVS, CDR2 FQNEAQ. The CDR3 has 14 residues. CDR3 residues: CASSYWTGDYEQYF. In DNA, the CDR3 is TGTGCCAGCAGCTACTGGACAGGGGACTACGAGCAGTACTTC.

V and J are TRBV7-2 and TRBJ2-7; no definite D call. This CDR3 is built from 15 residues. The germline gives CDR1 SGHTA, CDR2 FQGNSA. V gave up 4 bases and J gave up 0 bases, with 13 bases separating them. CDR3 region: CASSSRPSSSYEQYF. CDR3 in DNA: TGTGCCAGCAGCTCACGTCCTTCAAGCTCCTACGAGCAGTACTTC.

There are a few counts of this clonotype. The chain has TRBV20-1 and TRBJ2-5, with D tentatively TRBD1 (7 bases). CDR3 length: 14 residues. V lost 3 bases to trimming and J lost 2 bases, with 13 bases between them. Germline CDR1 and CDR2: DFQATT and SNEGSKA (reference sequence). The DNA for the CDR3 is TGCAGTGCTAGGGGGGGACAGCGTCAAGAGACCCAGTACTTC. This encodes CSARGGQRQETQYF.

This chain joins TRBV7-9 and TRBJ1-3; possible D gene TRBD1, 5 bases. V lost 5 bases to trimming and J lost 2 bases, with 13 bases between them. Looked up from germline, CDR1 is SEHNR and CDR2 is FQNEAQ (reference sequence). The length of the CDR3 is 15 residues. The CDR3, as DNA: TGTGCCAGCAGCCCCCGGGGGGGAACTGGAAACACCATATATTTT. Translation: CASSPRGGTGNTIYF.

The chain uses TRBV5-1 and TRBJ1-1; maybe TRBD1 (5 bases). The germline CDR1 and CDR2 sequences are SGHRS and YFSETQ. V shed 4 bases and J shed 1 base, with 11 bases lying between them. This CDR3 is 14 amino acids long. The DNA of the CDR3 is TGCGCCAGCAGCAAGACAGCCACGAACACTGAAGCTTTCTTT. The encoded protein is CASSKTATNTEAFF.

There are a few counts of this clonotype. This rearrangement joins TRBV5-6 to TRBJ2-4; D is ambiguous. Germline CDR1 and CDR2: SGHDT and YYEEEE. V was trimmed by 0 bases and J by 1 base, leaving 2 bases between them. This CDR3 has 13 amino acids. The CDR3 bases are TGTGCCAGCAGCTTGGCGGCCAAAAACATTCAGTACTTC. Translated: CASSLAAKNIQYF.

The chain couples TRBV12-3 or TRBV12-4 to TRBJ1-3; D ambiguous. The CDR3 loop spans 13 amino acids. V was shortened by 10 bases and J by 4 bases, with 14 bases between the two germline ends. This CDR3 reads CANTPSGGNTIYF. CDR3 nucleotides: TGTGCCAACACCCCGTCGGGAGGAAACACCATATATTTT.

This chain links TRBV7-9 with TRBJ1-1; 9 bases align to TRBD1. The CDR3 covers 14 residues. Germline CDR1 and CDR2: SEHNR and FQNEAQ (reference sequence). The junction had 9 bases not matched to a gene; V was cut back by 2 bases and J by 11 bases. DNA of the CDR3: TGTGCCAGCAGCTTACCCTCCGGACAGGGGCGGGCTTTCTTT. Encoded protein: CASSLPSGQGRAFF.

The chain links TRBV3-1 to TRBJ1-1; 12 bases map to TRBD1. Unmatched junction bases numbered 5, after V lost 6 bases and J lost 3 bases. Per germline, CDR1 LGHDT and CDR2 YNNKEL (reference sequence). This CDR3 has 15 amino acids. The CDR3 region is CASSGTGGVYTEAFF. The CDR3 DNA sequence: TGTGCCAGCAGTGGGACAGGGGGCGTCTACACTGAAGCTTTCTTT.

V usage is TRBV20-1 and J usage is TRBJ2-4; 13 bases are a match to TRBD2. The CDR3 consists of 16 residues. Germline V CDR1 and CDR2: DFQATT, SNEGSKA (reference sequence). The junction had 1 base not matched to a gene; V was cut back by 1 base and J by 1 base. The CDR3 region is CSARGTSGSAKNIQYF. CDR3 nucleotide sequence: TGCAGTGCTAGAGGGACTAGCGGGAGTGCCAAAAACATTCAGTACTTC.

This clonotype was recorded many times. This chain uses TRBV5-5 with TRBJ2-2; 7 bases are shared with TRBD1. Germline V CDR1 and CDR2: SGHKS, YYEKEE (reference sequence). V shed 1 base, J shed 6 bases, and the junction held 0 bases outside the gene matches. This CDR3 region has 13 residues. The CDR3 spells CASSLRGPGELFF. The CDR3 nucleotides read TGTGCCAGCAGCTTGAGGGGGCCCGGGGAGCTGTTTTTT.

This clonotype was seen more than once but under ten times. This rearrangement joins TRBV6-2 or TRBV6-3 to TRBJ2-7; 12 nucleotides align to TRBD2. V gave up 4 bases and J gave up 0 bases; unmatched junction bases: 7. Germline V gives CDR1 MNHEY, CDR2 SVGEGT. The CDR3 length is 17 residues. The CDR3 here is CASSSNGLAGTSYEQYF. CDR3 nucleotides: TGTGCCAGCAGTTCCAACGGACTAGCGGGGACCTCCTACGAGCAGTACTTC.